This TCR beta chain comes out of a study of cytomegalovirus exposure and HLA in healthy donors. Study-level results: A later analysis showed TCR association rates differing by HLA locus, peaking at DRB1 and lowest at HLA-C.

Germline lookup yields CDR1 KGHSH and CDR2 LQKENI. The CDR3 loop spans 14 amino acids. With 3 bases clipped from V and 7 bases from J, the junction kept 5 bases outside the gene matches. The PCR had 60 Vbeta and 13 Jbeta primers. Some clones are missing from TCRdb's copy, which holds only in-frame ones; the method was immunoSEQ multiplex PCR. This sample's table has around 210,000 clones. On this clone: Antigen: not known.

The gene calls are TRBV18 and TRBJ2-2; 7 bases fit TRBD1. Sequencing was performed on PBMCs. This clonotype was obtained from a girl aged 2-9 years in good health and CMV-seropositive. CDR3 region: CASSPRTGYGELFF. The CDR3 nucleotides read TGTGCCAGCTCACCCAGGACAGGATACGGGGAGCTGTTTTTT.